This entry concerns a single T cell receptor (beta chain). These data come from a study of control samples from healthy donors and cancer patients. Assay used: immunoSEQ multiplex PCR; TCRdb lists only in-frame clones, some missing. The sample shows about 77,000 clones, 85% to 95% of them seen only once. Germline values: CDR1 SGHRS, CDR2 YFSETQ. The ends were cut back, 1 base at V and 9 bases at J, with 14 bases in the middle. The CDR3 covers 15 residues. V gene TRBV5-1 combines with J gene TRBJ1-6, with D possibly being TRBD1 (6 bases). Sequenced: blood. The sequence came from a woman in her fifties or sixties in good health. The CDR3 DNA follows: TGCGCCAGCAGCTTGTCAGGGGAGTTACGTTCACCCCTCCACTTT. Translated, it gives CASSLSGELRSPLHF. Full variable domain (remainder filled in from reference TRBV5-1 and TRBJ1-6): KAGVTQTPRYLIKTRGQQVTLSCSPISGHRSVSWYQQTPGQGLQFLFEYFSETQRNKGNFPGRFSGRQFSNSRSEMNVSTLELGDSALYLCASSLSGELRSPLHFGNGTRLTVT.